This T cell receptor beta chain comes out of a study of CD8 T cells in Susac syndrome. Study in general: Each patient with Susac syndrome, at the time of blood draw, was therapy-naive, on corticosteroids, or on intravenous immunoglobulin alone.

The RNA, about 0.45 to 1 ug, was put through reverse transcription using random hexamers. Amplification of TCR beta CDR3 was carried out by immunoSEQ multiplex PCR, which covered 54 Vbeta and 13 Jbeta segments. TCRdb called the immunoSEQ multiplex PCR reads again in MiXCR, with one record for every CDR3 protein. The data show about 120,000 distinct CDR3 sequences, roughly 94% seen once. Sequencing of TCR beta was performed on blood CD8+ and CD4+ T cells. The length of the CDR3 is 15 residues. CDR1 is MGHRA and CDR2 is YSYEKL in the germline V gene. Trimming took 0 bases from V and 0 from J, leaving 5 bases between them.

The chain uses TRBV4-1 and TRBJ2-2; unclear D gene. The TCR comes from a human donor with Susac syndrome. Material: CD8+ T cells from PBMCs. The CDR3 bases are TGCGCCAGCAGCCAAGAGCCATCGAACACCGGGGAGCTGTTTTTT. It encodes CASSQEPSNTGELFF.